The 17 T cell receptor beta chains given below trace back to one sample, sequenced in a study of CD8 T cells in ankylosing spondylitis. TCRdb reprocessed the 5' RACE reads via MiXCR and lists one record per CDR3 protein. The sample includes fewer than 200,000 distinct CDR3 sequences, roughly 18% seen only once; the top ten take roughly 4%. Sequencing was done on a sample of blood, either unsorted or a sorted T cell fraction (not recorded which). Every receptor here comes from a male donor under 30 with ankylosing spondylitis or in good health (not recorded which).

This clonotype appeared many times. The rearrangement joins TRBV6-5 to TRBJ1-2, with D unclear. V was clipped by 5 bases and J by 8 bases, with 15 bases between them. Per the germline V gene, CDR1 is MNHEY and CDR2 is SVGAGI. The CDR3 totals 13 residues. CDR3 nucleotides: TGTGCCAGCAGTCCCGCGTCGAGGGTCGGCTACACCTTC. Protein product: CASSPASRVGYTF.

There are many counts of this clonotype. The chain uses TRBV5-1 and TRBJ2-1; D is perhaps TRBD1 (5 bases). The V gene lost 0 bases and the J gene lost 6 bases, with 16 bases spanning the gap. Looked up from germline, CDR1 is SGHRS and CDR2 is YFSETQ. CDR3 size: 16 residues. As DNA, the CDR3 is TGCGCCAGCAGCTTGGGAGCTCAGGGATATCTCAATGAGCAGTTCTTC. It specifies CASSLGAQGYLNEQFF.

The rearrangement joins TRBV19 to TRBJ2-1, with TRBD1 matching over 12 bases. The J segment lost 9 bases and the V segment lost 3 bases, leaving 3 bases of the junction unmatched. CDR3 length equals 14 residues. Per the germline V gene, CDR1 is LNHDA and CDR2 is SQIVND (reference sequence). CDR3 DNA sequence: TGTGCCAGTAGTATCGGGACAGGGGGCAGTGAGCAGTTCTTC. Protein sequence: CASSIGTGGSEQFF.

This clonotype has ten or more counts. The chain combines TRBV7-8 with TRBJ1-1; D possibly corresponds to TRBD1 (5 bases). The CDR3 spans 13 residues. The V and J ends lost 6 bases and 4 bases respectively, with 12 bases between them. CDR1 and CDR2 from the germline V gene are SGHVS and FQNEAQ. The CDR3 sequence: CASRQGSGTEAFF. CDR3 in DNA: TGTGCCAGCAGGCAGGGTAGCGGCACTGAAGCTTTCTTT.

This clonotype was recorded at least ten times. The chain has TRBV12-5 and TRBJ2-5; no clear D gene. This CDR3 has 14 amino acids. Trimming shortened V by 3 bases and J by 2 bases, and 10 bases separated the two germline ends. From germline, CDR1 is LGHNT and CDR2 FRNRAP. DNA of the CDR3: TGTGCTAGTGGTTTAGAGTATAATCAAGAGACCCAGTACTTC. As protein: CASGLEYNQETQYF.

The table lists this clonotype with many counts. The J gene is TRBJ2-7, the V gene TRBV12-3 or TRBV12-4; D gene unclear. With 9 bases removed from V and 6 bases from J, the gap between germline ends came to 21 bases. CDR3 length: 14 amino acids. CDR3 protein: CASSDMNGFGEQYV. CDR3 coding DNA: TGTGCCAGTTCCGACATGAACGGATTCGGCGAGCAGTACGTC.

This clonotype was observed at least ten times. The chain combines TRBV4-3 with TRBJ2-4; D is perhaps TRBD1 or TRBD2 (5 bases each). Deletions cut 0 bases from V and 5 bases from J, with 20 bases between. This CDR3 comprises 18 residues. Germline assignment: CDR1 LGHNA and CDR2 YSLEER. CDR3 sequence: CASSQEFGRGVVENIQYF. DNA of the CDR3: TGCGCCAGCAGCCAAGAATTCGGAAGGGGAGTAGTCGAAAACATTCAGTACTTC.

Many counts were recorded for this clonotype. The J gene is TRBJ1-1, the V gene TRBV20-1; 10 bases line up with TRBD1. Germline-derived CDR1 and CDR2 are DFQATT and SNEGSKA (reference sequence). The V segment lost 6 bases and the J segment 9 bases; nucleotides outside the gene matches: 10. This CDR3 is built from 13 residues. This chain's CDR3 is CSAPIDRGRKAFF. For the CDR3, the DNA is TGCAGTGCCCCGATTGACAGGGGGCGTAAAGCTTTCTTT.

Ten or more counts support this clonotype. The V and J genes are TRBV5-6 and TRBJ2-6, with no clear D. Germline loops: CDR1 SGHDT, CDR2 YYEEEE. The V end lost 2 bases, the J end lost 2 bases, and 11 bases lay between the germline ends. CDR3 length: 16 residues. The CDR3 sequence: CASSFFSGAGANVLTF. The CDR3 bases are TGTGCCAGCAGCTTCTTTTCTGGAGCTGGGGCCAACGTCCTGACTTTC.

This clonotype has a count of ten or more. The rearrangement joins TRBV5-1 to TRBJ2-3, with unresolved D. The CDR3 covers 15 residues. Germline loops: CDR1 SGHRS, CDR2 YFSETQ. Trimming took off 0 bases at V and 2 bases at J, with 10 bases between the two ends. The DNA of the CDR3 is TGCGCCAGCAGCTTGGAATTGGCAGCCACAGATACGCAGTATTTT. Amino acids: CASSLELAATDTQYF.

The chain links TRBV5-4 to TRBJ1-5; 9 positions agree with TRBD1. The CDR3 is made up of 14 amino acids. Losses at the gene ends were 2 bases for V and 3 bases for J; bases not matched to a gene: 0. Germline-derived CDR1 and CDR2 are SGHNT and YYREEE (reference sequence). The CDR3 nucleotides read TGTGCCAGCAGCTTACAGGGGGCCAATCAGCCCCAGCATTTT. Its protein product is CASSLQGANQPQHF.

This clonotype came up a few times. The chain is built from TRBV20-1 and TRBJ1-2; TRBD1 is a possible D gene (6 bases). Germline V lookup: CDR1 DFQATT, CDR2 SNEGSKA (reference sequence). The CDR3 spans 14 residues. V lost 0 bases and J 8 bases, leaving 16 bases between the germline ends. The CDR3 reads CSARDFVGGLGYTF. The CDR3 DNA reads TGCAGTGCTAGAGATTTCGTGGGGGGCTTGGGCTACACCTTC.

This clonotype has at least ten counts. Here the CDR3 reads CASSLGTGTAKETQYF. In DNA form, the CDR3 reads TGTGCCAGCAGCTTGGGAACCGGGACAGCGAAAGAGACCCAGTACTTC. The chain carries TRBV5-6 and TRBJ2-5; 7 nucleotides match TRBD1. The germline gives CDR1 SGHDT, CDR2 YYEEEE. The CDR3 loop spans 16 amino acids. Trimming at V came to 0 bases and at J to 3 bases, leaving 8 bases not matched to a gene.

This clonotype was seen a few times. The J gene is TRBJ2-5, the V gene TRBV12-3 or TRBV12-4; weak D call: TRBD2 (5 bases). CDR3 size: 12 residues. Trimming pared 5 bases from V and 11 bases from J, leaving 15 bases between. In DNA, the CDR3 is TGTGCCAGCAGTCAAAGACTCCCGGGACAGTACTTC. Amino acids: CASSQRLPGQYF.

This clonotype has at least ten counts. This sequence joins TRBV5-4 and TRBJ2-2; D gene uncertain. Germline CDR1 is SGHNT and CDR2 is YYREEE (reference sequence). This CDR3 is built from 15 residues. The ends were cut back, 1 base at V and 6 bases at J, with 13 bases in the middle. CDR3 in amino acids: CASSLLSTEAGELFF. CDR3 DNA: TGTGCCAGCAGCTTGCTGAGCACGGAAGCCGGGGAGCTGTTTTTT.

This clonotype has a count of ten or more. The chain couples TRBV4-2 to TRBJ2-1, with D possibly being TRBD2 (6 bases). Germline lookup yields CDR1 LGHNA and CDR2 YNFKEQ. CDR3 length: 15 amino acids. V lost 4 bases and J lost 4, with 14 bases in between. The CDR3 is CASSPRESFYNEQFF. The CDR3 coding sequence is TGTGCCAGCAGCCCCCGGGAGTCCTTTTACAATGAGCAGTTCTTC.

V gene TRBV12-3 or TRBV12-4 combines with J gene TRBJ2-1; D is unclear. The CDR3 runs to 14 residues. V lost 4 bases, J lost 2 bases, and 9 bases lay in between. CDR3 sequence (DNA): TGTGCCAGCAGTTCGGGCAGGACCTACAATGAGCAGTTCTTC. It specifies CASSSGRTYNEQFF.